Listed below are T cell receptor beta chains from one sample, sequenced in a study of T cell responses to AZD1222 COVID-19 vaccine. The protocol was immunoSEQ multiplex PCR, while the TCRdb copy is restricted to in-frame clones and leaves out a portion. The data contain 200,000 to 300,000 clones, 80% to 95% of them singletons. Here the sequenced sample was peripheral blood, taken on day 0 of AZD1222 vaccination. These receptors were obtained from an adult in good health. CDR3s include the opening cysteine and the closing phenylalanine or tryptophan. The D gene is left open where the match is weak. Some rows mark clone size as missing; the rest say once, few, many or name a class of expanded clone.

clone size | D gene | J gene | V gene | CDR3 protein | CDR3 DNA
- | TRBD2 | TRBJ2-1 | TRBV12-3/TRBV12-4 | CASSLGSGSQFF | TGTGCCAGCAGTTTAGGTAGCGGGAGCCAATTCTTC
once | TRBD1 | TRBJ1-2 | TRBV30 | CACLRPGGHGYTF | TGTGCCTGCCTTAGGCCAGGGGGGCATGGCTACACCTTC
- | - | TRBJ1-6 | TRBV4-3 | CASSQGSAGSPLHF | TGCGCCAGCAGCCAAGGGAGCGCGGGTTCACCCCTCCACTTT
- | - | TRBJ1-1 | TRBV2 | CASTRWGVEAFF | TGTGCCAGCACCCGGTGGGGGGTTGAAGCTTTCTTT
- | - | TRBJ2-1 | TRBV5-1 | CASRLQQPSPYNEQFF | TGCGCCAGCAGACTCCAACAACCTAGCCCCTACAATGAGCAGTTCTTC
few | TRBD1 | TRBJ1-5 | TRBV30 | CAWSRTGAGNQPQHF | TGTGCCTGGAGTCGGACAGGGGCGGGCAATCAGCCCCAGCATTTT
- | - | TRBJ1-2 | TRBV27 | CASSPLTGGGGYTF | TGTGCCAGCAGTCCCCTGACAGGTGGCGGGGGCTACACCTTC
- | - | TRBJ1-2 | TRBV4-1 | CASSHGGSGANYGYTF | TGCGCCAGCAGCCACGGTGGGAGCGGGGCTAACTATGGCTACACCTTC
- | - | TRBJ2-5 | TRBV19 | CASSITLAQTQYF | TGTGCCAGTAGTATTACTCTAGCCCAGACCCAGTACTTC
- | - | TRBJ2-7 | TRBV7-3 | CASSEGLSSYEQYF | TGTGCCAGCAGTGAAGGACTAAGCTCCTACGAGCAGTACTTC
- | - | TRBJ2-2 | TRBV7-6 | CASSLEGGTGELFF | TGTGCCAGCAGCTTAGAGGGGGGTACCGGGGAGCTGTTTTTT
- | TRBD2 | TRBJ2-3 | TRBV30 | CAWTSGSTDTQYF | TGTGCCTGGACTAGCGGTAGCACAGATACGCAGTATTTT
once | - | TRBJ1-4 | TRBV5-4 | CASSSEGKEKLFF | TGTGCCAGCAGCTCTGAAGGAAAGGAAAAACTGTTTTTT
- | - | TRBJ2-7 | TRBV15 | CATSSERGSSYEQYF | TGTGCCACCAGCAGTGAAAGGGGGAGCTCCTACGAGCAGTACTTC
- | - | TRBJ1-3 | TRBV10-2 | CASRVGDLSGNTIYF | TGCGCCAGCAGGGTGGGGGACCTCTCTGGAAACACCATATATTTT
- | - | TRBJ2-2 | TRBV5-1 | CASSLGNTGELFF | TGCGCCAGCAGCTTAGGAAACACCGGGGAGCTGTTTTTT
once | TRBD2 | TRBJ2-7 | TRBV9 | CASSTHRGGSSYEQYF | TGTGCCAGCAGCACTCATCGGGGCGGGAGCTCCTACGAGCAGTACTTC
- | - | TRBJ2-7 | TRBV3-1/TRBV3-2 | CASSQAWGWGSYEQYF | TGTGCCAGCAGCCAAGCCTGGGGGTGGGGCTCCTACGAGCAGTACTTC
- | TRBD2 | TRBJ2-7 | TRBV6-1 | CASSDRGGRAFIPNYEQYF | TGTGCCAGCAGTGACCGGGGCGGGAGGGCCTTCATCCCAAACTACGAGCAGTACTTC
- | - | TRBJ2-3 | TRBV5-6 | CASSLRVDTQYF | TGTGCCAGCAGCCTAAGAGTAGATACGCAGTATTTT
- | - | TRBJ2-2 | TRBV10-3 | CAIRYGRGEGELFF | TGTGCCATCAGATACGGGAGAGGGGAAGGGGAGCTGTTTTTT
- | - | TRBJ1-1 | TRBV19 | CASTKGTENTEAFF | TGTGCCAGTACGAAAGGGACGGAGAACACTGAAGCTTTCTTT
- | TRBD1 | TRBJ1-2 | TRBV5-4 | CASSLRTGGGYGYTF | TGTGCCAGCAGCTTGAGGACAGGGGGGGGCTATGGCTACACCTTC
- | - | TRBJ2-2 | TRBV9 | CASSVAWAGGTGELFF | TGTGCCAGCAGCGTAGCTTGGGCAGGGGGGACCGGGGAGCTGTTTTTT
- | - | TRBJ2-7 | TRBV27 | CASSPRYGGPDEQYF | TGTGCCAGCAGTCCCCGGTACGGGGGGCCCGACGAGCAGTACTTC
once | TRBD2 | TRBJ2-7 | TRBV27 | CASSPQRGPYEQYF | TGTGCCAGCAGTCCCCAGCGGGGGCCCTACGAGCAGTACTTC
- | TRBD1 | TRBJ2-3 | TRBV2 | CASSGYRGTDTQYF | TGTGCCAGCAGTGGTTACAGGGGAACAGATACGCAGTATTTT
- | TRBD1 | TRBJ2-7 | TRBV18 | CASSPRQGHREQYF | TGTGCCAGCTCACCCCGACAGGGACATCGAGAGCAGTACTTC
- | TRBD1 | TRBJ1-4 | TRBV10-3 | CAISELGQGGEKLFF | TGTGCCATCAGTGAGTTAGGACAGGGTGGCGAAAAACTGTTTTTT
- | - | TRBJ1-2 | TRBV27 | CASSYRAGSGYTF | TGTGCCAGCAGTTACAGGGCCGGGTCGGGCTACACCTTC
- | TRBD1 | TRBJ1-2 | TRBV10-3 | CATMGQGEPYTF | TGTGCCACGATGGGACAGGGGGAACCCTACACCTTC
- | TRBD2 | TRBJ2-3 | TRBV6-5 | CASSYRLAGGRDTQYF | TGTGCCAGCAGTTACCGGCTAGCGGGGGGGAGAGATACGCAGTATTTT
- | TRBD1 | TRBJ1-6 | TRBV7-9 | CASSSGTGISPLHF | TGTGCCAGCAGCTCAGGGACAGGAATTTCACCCCTCCACTTT
- | TRBD2 | TRBJ2-2 | TRBV9 | CASSLYSGRGAGELFF | TGTGCCAGCAGCTTATACAGCGGGAGGGGAGCCGGGGAGCTGTTTTTT
few | - | TRBJ2-4 | TRBV28 | CASSPGRGIKNIQYF | TGTGCCAGCAGCCCAGGCCGGGGGATCAAAAACATTCAGTACTTC
- | - | TRBJ2-5 | TRBV9 | CASSVEGARETQYF | TGTGCCAGCAGCGTAGAAGGAGCGCGAGAGACCCAGTACTTC
- | - | TRBJ1-2 | TRBV4-1 | CASSQGNSLGIYGYTF | TGCGCCAGCAGCCAAGGGAACTCCCTGGGGATATATGGCTACACCTTC
- | - | TRBJ2-5 | TRBV29-1 | CSVGDKYQETQYF | TGCAGCGTCGGTGATAAGTACCAAGAGACCCAGTACTTC
- | - | TRBJ1-4 | TRBV25-1 | CASTTDGRGEKLFF | TGTGCCAGCACCACGGACGGTCGAGGGGAAAAACTGTTTTTT
- | - | TRBJ2-1 | TRBV28 | CASSPVRGYNEQFF | TGTGCCAGCAGTCCCGTCCGGGGTTACAATGAGCAGTTCTTC
- | - | TRBJ1-1 | TRBV5-1 | CASSLIVEGSEAFF | TGCGCCAGCAGCTTGATCGTCGAGGGCAGTGAAGCTTTCTTT
- | - | TRBJ2-4 | TRBV6-5 | CASSFRVSKNIQYF | TGTGCCAGCAGTTTTAGGGTGTCCAAAAACATTCAGTACTTC
- | TRBD2 | TRBJ2-3 | TRBV5-1 | CASSLAGTSGADTQYF | TGCGCCAGCAGCTTGGCCGGGACTAGCGGGGCAGATACGCAGTATTTT
- | - | TRBJ2-6 | TRBV5-5 | CASSSTPSGANVLTF | TGTGCCAGCAGCTCGACCCCCTCTGGGGCCAACGTCCTGACTTTC
- | TRBD2 | TRBJ2-7 | TRBV2 | CASNKVGGREQYF | TGTGCCAGCAACAAAGTGGGGGGGAGAGAGCAGTACTTC
- | - | TRBJ2-6 | TRBV5-4 | CASSLDLSGANVLTF | TGTGCCAGCAGCTTGGACCTGTCTGGGGCCAACGTCCTGACTTTC
- | - | TRBJ2-1 | TRBV5-1 | CASIPQGSWEQFF | TGCGCCAGCATCCCGCAGGGCAGCTGGGAGCAGTTCTTC
- | TRBD1 | TRBJ1-6 | TRBV5-1 | CASSLGGQGGSPLHF | TGCGCCAGCAGCTTGGGGGGACAGGGAGGATCACCCCTCCACTTT
- | TRBD1 | TRBJ2-7 | TRBV5-4 | CASSQDRVYEQYF | TGTGCCAGCAGCCAGGACAGGGTCTACGAGCAGTACTTC
- | - | TRBJ2-2 | TRBV28 | CASRTEGLVGELFF | TGTGCCAGCAGGACGGAGGGGCTGGTCGGGGAGCTGTTTTTT
- | - | TRBJ1-5 | TRBV7-2 | CASSLNYNQPQHF | TGTGCCAGCAGCTTGAACTACAATCAGCCCCAGCATTTT
- | - | TRBJ2-2 | TRBV4-1 | CASSQGGKSGELFF | TGCGCCAGCAGCCAAGGCGGGAAGTCCGGGGAGCTGTTTTTT
once | - | TRBJ1-2 | TRBV29-1 | CSVGGDTRGYTF | TGCAGCGTTGGAGGGGACACGCGCGGCTACACCTTC
- | TRBD1 | TRBJ2-2 | TRBV6-6 | CASRQPGQPNTGELFF | TGTGCCAGCAGGCAACCGGGACAGCCGAACACCGGGGAGCTGTTTTTT
- | - | TRBJ2-3 | TRBV27 | CASSFPHSTDTQYF | TGTGCCAGCAGTTTCCCCCACAGCACAGATACGCAGTATTTT
- | - | TRBJ2-5 | TRBV6-5 | CASGRTVGSETQYF | TGTGCCAGCGGACGGACGGTGGGGTCAGAGACCCAGTACTTC
- | - | TRBJ2-7 | TRBV20-1 | CSASQLNEQYF | TGCAGTGCTAGTCAGTTAAACGAGCAGTACTTC